The 32 T cell receptor beta chains listed next were all sequenced from one sample in a study of blood T cell repertoires in COVID-19 (dated by TCRdb to the early 2020s). Libraries were constructed by the immunoSEQ multiplex PCR assay. TCRdb's version of the immuneACCESS table is confined to in-frame rearrangements and falls short of the full clone set. An unresolved V gene accounts for under half of the shortfall where checked; the remainder is of unknown origin. This sample comprises around 50,000 clones, around 86% of them detected only once. Clones ranked in the top ten supply over 12% of the sample. Sequenced material: peripheral blood. All receptors derive from a human donor in a cohort sampled during active COVID-19.

V gene TRBV18 combines with J gene TRBJ1-5; TRBD1 agrees at 8 bases. The CDR3 consists of 15 residues. Germline V gene data show CDR1 as KGHSH and CDR2 as LQKENI. J gave up 5 bases and V 2 bases, and 5 bases lay outside the gene matches. The CDR3 spells CASSPIQGADQPQHF. CDR3 DNA sequence: TGTGCCAGCTCACCAATTCAGGGGGCTGATCAGCCCCAGCATTTT.

V is TRBV6-5 and J is TRBJ2-2, with D possibly being TRBD1 (6 bases). Trimming pared 6 bases from V and 4 bases from J, leaving 12 bases between. This CDR3 is built from 14 residues. Germline V gives CDR1 MNHEY, CDR2 SVGAGI. CDR3 residues: CASRLRGFTGELFF. CDR3 DNA sequence: TGTGCCAGCAGACTCAGGGGTTTCACCGGGGAGCTGTTTTTT.

The V call is TRBV5-1, the J call TRBJ2-3, with 13 bases that match TRBD2. The CDR3 sequence is 17 residues long. V lost 4 bases, J lost 2 bases, and 7 bases stayed unmatched. Germline V gene sequence: CDR1 SGHRS, CDR2 YFSETQ. CDR3 residues: CASSEWTSGGVTDTQYF. The DNA for the CDR3 is TGCGCCAGCAGCGAATGGACTAGCGGGGGTGTCACAGATACGCAGTATTTT.

This clone was detected only a few times. This sequence joins TRBV19 and TRBJ1-4; the D gene is possibly TRBD1 (5 bases). CDR1 LNHDA and CDR2 SQIVND come from the germline V gene (reference sequence). V was clipped by 4 bases and J by 0 bases, with 9 bases between them. The CDR3 is 15 amino acids. The CDR3 sequence is CASSTQGTTNEKLFF. In DNA, the CDR3 is TGTGCCAGTAGTACTCAGGGAACAACTAATGAAAAACTGTTTTTT.

This clone is classed as medium-sized. CDR3 in DNA: TGTGCCAGCAGTCTCCGGGACAGGAGCACAGATACGCAGTATTTT. Translated: CASSLRDRSTDTQYF. The V call is TRBV6-2 or TRBV6-3, the J call TRBJ2-3, with 8 bases identical to TRBD1. CDR1 MNHEY and CDR2 SVGEGT come from the germline V gene. CDR3 length: 15 amino acids. Unmatched junction bases numbered 4, after V lost 5 bases and J lost 0 bases.

The rearrangement joins TRBV6-5 to TRBJ2-3; 7 nucleotides agree with TRBD1. The CDR3 covers 14 residues. Germline V gives CDR1 MNHEY, CDR2 SVGAGI. J lost 5 bases, V lost 8 bases, and 10 bases had no gene match. The CDR3 coding sequence is TGTGCCAGCCTTAGGACAGGCGTCAAAGATACGCAGTATTTT. Protein product: CASLRTGVKDTQYF.

V usage is TRBV7-8 and J usage is TRBJ2-3; 8 bases are a match to TRBD2. With 1 base clipped from V and 0 bases from J, the junction kept 3 bases outside the gene matches. This CDR3 is 16 amino acids long. Germline V gene lookup returns CDR1 SGHVS and CDR2 FQNEAQ. For the CDR3, the DNA is TGTGCCAGCAGCTTAGGGGCTAGCGGGAGCACAGATACGCAGTATTTT. The encoded protein is CASSLGASGSTDTQYF.

The chain joins TRBV5-4 to TRBJ1-3, with D possibly matching TRBD1 (6 bases). Trimming took off 1 base at V and 4 bases at J, with 9 bases between the two ends. The CDR3 is made up of 14 amino acids. Germline lookup yields CDR1 SGHNT and CDR2 YYREEE (reference sequence). In nucleotides, the CDR3 is TGTGCCAGCAGCTTGCAGGGGACGGGAAACACCATATATTTT. This gives the protein CASSLQGTGNTIYF.

This clone was recorded a few times. The chain uses TRBV19 and TRBJ1-5; 8 nucleotides align to TRBD1. The CDR3 is made up of 17 amino acids. Looked up from germline, CDR1 is LNHDA and CDR2 is SQIVND (reference sequence). V gave up 3 bases and J gave up 3 bases; unmatched junction bases: 10. The CDR3 loop reads CASSIRRTGFTNQPQHF. CDR3 in DNA: TGTGCCAGTAGTATCCGTCGGACAGGGTTCACCAATCAGCCCCAGCATTTT.

The chain carries TRBV9 and TRBJ2-3, with TRBD2 matching 9 bases. Germline V lookup: CDR1 SGDLS, CDR2 YYNGEE. V shed 0 bases and J 5 bases; nucleotides not matched to a gene: 7. This CDR3 is 16 amino acids long. The CDR3 coding sequence is TGTGCCAGCAGCGTAGCTCAGGCGGGGGGGCAAGATACGCAGTATTTT. Protein: CASSVAQAGGQDTQYF.

The genes are TRBV27 and TRBJ2-1; maybe TRBD2 (6 bases). There are 13 residues in the CDR3. Trimming took 5 bases from V and 7 from J, leaving 12 bases between them. Germline CDR1 and CDR2: MNHEY and SMNVEV (reference sequence). CDR3 in amino acids: CASSPSGVNEQFF. For the CDR3, the DNA is TGTGCCAGCAGTCCCTCGGGGGTAAATGAGCAGTTCTTC.

The CDR3 is CASSLDPGQRYEQFF. CDR3 nucleotide sequence: TGCGCCAGCAGCTTGGACCCGGGACAGAGGTATGAGCAGTTCTTC. V gene TRBV5-1 combines with J gene TRBJ2-1, with 7 positions matching TRBD1. CDR3 length equals 15 residues. With 0 bases clipped from V and 8 bases from J, the junction kept 8 bases outside the gene matches. The germline V gene encodes CDR1 SGHRS and CDR2 YFSETQ.

J is TRBJ1-2 and V is TRBV19, with 10 nucleotides matching TRBD1. Trimming took 7 bases from V and 4 from J; bases not matched to a gene: 6. CDR1 and CDR2 from the germline V gene are LNHDA and SQIVND (reference sequence). The length of the CDR3 is 14 residues. The CDR3 coding sequence is TGTGCCAGTACTCGGACAGGGGGTATCTATGGCTACACCTTC. Translated: CASTRTGGIYGYTF.

The chain joins TRBV27 to TRBJ2-3, with 9 bases matching TRBD1. The trim removed 7 bases at V and 4 bases at J, leaving 15 bases unmatched. The CDR3 spans 17 residues. The germline V gene has CDR1 MNHEY and CDR2 SMNVEV (reference sequence). This CDR3 is CASMGTGIESWSDTQYF. In DNA form, the CDR3 reads TGTGCCAGCATGGGGACAGGGATAGAGTCATGGTCAGATACGCAGTATTTT.

The chain combines TRBV5-1 with TRBJ2-1; 8 bases are a match to TRBD2. The trim removed 4 bases at V and 2 bases at J, leaving 5 bases unmatched. CDR3 length: 15 residues. Germline V gene sequence: CDR1 SGHRS, CDR2 YFSETQ. The CDR3 loop is CASSLTSGAYNEQFF. The CDR3 DNA reads TGCGCCAGCAGCCTAACTAGCGGAGCCTACAATGAGCAGTTCTTC.

The V gene is TRBV6-6, the J gene TRBJ2-1; 7 nucleotides agree with TRBD2. This CDR3 is built from 14 residues. Looked up from germline, CDR1 is MNHNY and CDR2 is SVGAGI (reference sequence). The trim removed 6 bases at V and 7 bases at J, leaving 9 bases unmatched. CDR3 amino acids: CASSQGGPGNEQFF. CDR3 DNA sequence: TGTGCCAGCAGCCAGGGAGGGCCAGGGAATGAGCAGTTCTTC.

The rearrangement links TRBV5-1 to TRBJ2-5; D unresolved. The germline CDR1 and CDR2 sequences are SGHRS and YFSETQ. This CDR3 spans 16 amino acids. V lost 0 bases, J lost 2 bases, and 14 bases lay in between. The CDR3 region has the DNA TGCGCCAGCAGCTTGGCCGGTCTACTTAAACAAGAGACCCAGTACTTC. This encodes CASSLAGLLKQETQYF.

This chain uses TRBV4-3 with TRBJ2-3; no clear D gene. There are 13 residues in the CDR3. Germline V lookup: CDR1 LGHNA, CDR2 YSLEER. The V end was cut by 2 bases, the J end by 5 bases, with 8 bases between. The CDR3 region is CASSQSRVDTQYF. DNA for the CDR3: TGCGCCAGCAGCCAATCGAGAGTAGATACGCAGTATTTT.

The rearrangement joins TRBV5-1 to TRBJ2-3, with 8 bases matching TRBD2. The CDR3 covers 15 residues. The germline V gene encodes CDR1 SGHRS and CDR2 YFSETQ. Unmatched junction bases numbered 3, after V lost 1 base and J lost 2 bases. Here the CDR3 reads CASSLTSGHTDTQYF. Written as DNA, the CDR3 is TGCGCCAGCAGCTTGACTAGCGGCCACACAGATACGCAGTATTTT.

The chain employs TRBV24-1 and TRBJ1-2; TRBD1 matches 7 bases. V shed 8 bases, J shed 0 bases, and the junction held 5 bases outside the gene matches. Germline CDR1 reads KGHDR; CDR2 reads SFDVKD. CDR3 length equals 14 residues. CDR3: CATILRGPNYGYTF. The CDR3 DNA is TGTGCCACCATTTTGAGGGGGCCTAACTATGGCTACACCTTC.

The CDR3 DNA sequence: TGTGCCAGCAGCGTGACAGGGTCCCCTGAAAATTCACCCCTCCACTTT. Translating gives CASSVTGSPENSPLHF. The gene calls are TRBV9 and TRBJ1-6; TRBD1 aligns across 7 bases. Germline V CDR1 and CDR2: SGDLS, YYNGEE. This CDR3 comprises 16 residues. V lost 2 bases and J lost 7; bases outside the gene matches: 9.

The chain recombines TRBV25-1 with TRBJ2-1; D remains ambiguous. Germline loops: CDR1 MGHDK, CDR2 SYGVNS. This CDR3 comprises 13 residues. Trimming shortened V by 5 bases and J by 4 bases, and 9 bases separated the two germline ends. The DNA for the CDR3 is TGTGCCAGCAGTCCCCAAAAATACAATGAGCAGTTCTTC. It translates to CASSPQKYNEQFF.

The rearrangement joins TRBV30 to TRBJ1-2; D call uncertain. The V gene lost 5 bases and the J gene lost 1 base, with 8 bases spanning the gap. This CDR3 is 12 amino acids long. CDR1 is GTSNPN and CDR2 is SVGIG in the germline V gene (reference sequence). The CDR3 DNA reads as TGTGCCTGGGCGGCGGATAACTATGGCTACACCTTC. Amino acid sequence: CAWAADNYGYTF.

The V and J genes are TRBV7-2 and TRBJ1-1; D ambiguous. The CDR3 length is 15 residues. Germline loops: CDR1 SGHTA, CDR2 FQGNSA. Trimming left V 1 base short and J 1 base short, with 10 bases between. CDR3 DNA: TGTGCCAGCAGCTTAGACGGGTCCCGGAACACTGAAGCTTTCTTT. It encodes CASSLDGSRNTEAFF.

This chain connects TRBV19 to TRBJ1-1; no reliable D call. This CDR3 is 13 amino acids long. Trimming left V 5 bases short and J 2 bases short, with 9 bases between. CDR1 is LNHDA, CDR2 SQIVND, per germline (reference sequence). CDR3 region: CASSAQRNTEAFF. The CDR3, as DNA: TGTGCCAGTAGTGCACAGAGAAACACTGAAGCTTTCTTT.

The chain carries TRBV20-1 and TRBJ1-2; no firm D call. The ends were cut back, 3 bases at V and 8 bases at J, with 10 bases in the middle. The CDR3 extends over 11 amino acids. Germline V gene lookup returns CDR1 DFQATT and CDR2 SNEGSKA (reference sequence). CDR3 coding DNA: TGCAGTGCTAGTTGGCAAGAAGGCTACACCTTC. As protein: CSASWQEGYTF.

This chain uses TRBV6-5 with TRBJ1-2; D perhaps matches TRBD1 (5 bases). This CDR3 spans 12 amino acids. With 2 bases removed from V and 7 bases from J, the gap between germline ends came to 8 bases. CDR1 is MNHEY and CDR2 is SVGAGI in the germline V gene. CDR3 loop: CASSYGGGGYTF. The CDR3 DNA sequence: TGTGCCAGCAGTTACGGGGGAGGTGGCTACACCTTC.

J is TRBJ2-7 and V is TRBV7-2; D unresolved. The CDR3 loop spans 12 amino acids. V dropped 5 bases and J dropped 5 bases, with 10 bases sitting between them. The germline V gene encodes CDR1 SGHTA and CDR2 FQGNSA. The CDR3 protein is CASSDRSNEQYF. The CDR3 coding sequence is TGTGCCAGCAGCGACCGGAGCAACGAGCAGTACTTC.

The chain joins TRBV19 to TRBJ1-2; D possibly corresponds to TRBD1 (6 bases). The CDR3 extends over 14 amino acids. The ends were cut back, 1 base at V and 6 bases at J, with 12 bases in the middle. Germline assignment: CDR1 LNHDA and CDR2 SQIVND (reference sequence). CDR3 bases: TGTGCCAGTAGTATAGGGGACAACTACCATGGCTACACCTTC. It encodes CASSIGDNYHGYTF.

The CDR3 DNA sequence: TGCAGTGCTAGTGGGGGGGGCACAGATACGCAGTATTTT. The encoded protein is CSASGGGTDTQYF. V and J are TRBV20-1 and TRBJ2-3, with 7 bases identical to TRBD2. The CDR3 runs to 13 residues. The J segment lost 1 base and the V segment lost 3 bases, leaving 1 base of the junction unmatched. CDR1 is DFQATT, CDR2 SNEGSKA, per germline (reference sequence).

The V and J genes are TRBV27 and TRBJ1-1; unclear D gene. There are 15 residues in the CDR3. Trimming pared 6 bases from V and 4 bases from J, leaving 18 bases between. Per germline, CDR1 MNHEY and CDR2 SMNVEV (reference sequence). CDR3: CASSRIGGGITEAFF. The CDR3 bases are TGTGCCAGCAGCCGGATAGGAGGAGGAATCACTGAAGCTTTCTTT.

A few counts support this clone. The J gene is TRBJ1-1, the V gene TRBV3-1 (or the pseudogene TRBV3-2), with TRBD1 as a possible D gene (5 bases). The length of the CDR3 is 15 residues. Germline V gene data show CDR1 as LGHDT and CDR2 as YNNKEL (reference sequence). V dropped 0 bases and J dropped 6 bases, with 14 bases sitting between them. The CDR3 spells CASSQEWGGRAEAFF. The CDR3 nucleotides read TGTGCCAGCAGCCAAGAGTGGGGCGGGAGAGCTGAAGCTTTCTTT.